The 20 T cell receptor beta chains below all came from one sample that was sequenced in a study of blood T cell repertoires in COVID-19. The table came from immunoSEQ multiplex PCR; TCRdb's copy has only in-frame clones and leaves some out. The table includes some 200,000 clones, more than 70% detected once. The sequenced sample consisted of PBMCs or T cells enriched from blood (not recorded which). The receptor set was obtained from a woman aged 40 to 50 with acute COVID-19.

On this clone: At the DNA level, this CDR3 is encoded by other sequences in the same sample as well. The V gene is TRBV28, the J gene TRBJ2-7; 10 bases align to TRBD1. J was trimmed by 4 bases and V by 2 bases; bases with no gene match: 5. Germline loops: CDR1 MDHEN, CDR2 SYDVKM. CDR3 length equals 15 residues. The CDR3 loop reads CASSLPGQGGYEQYF. Written as DNA, the CDR3 is TGTGCCAGCAGTTTACCTGGACAGGGGGGGTACGAGCAGTACTTC.

J is TRBJ2-5 and V is TRBV18, with D perhaps matching TRBD1 or TRBD2 (5 bases each). CDR3 size: 14 residues. V lost 4 bases and J lost 2, with 11 bases in between. Germline V lookup: CDR1 KGHSH, CDR2 LQKENI. The CDR3 here is CASSLPGLQETQYF. DNA of the CDR3: TGTGCCAGCTCACTACCGGGGCTACAAGAGACCCAGTACTTC. Combining the CDR3 with reference TRBV18 and TRBJ2-5 gives the whole variable domain NAGVMQNPRHLVRRRGQEARLRCSPMKGHSHVYWYRQLPEEGLKFMVYLQKENIIDESGMPKERFSAEFPKEGPSILRIQQVVRGDSAAYFCASSLPGLQETQYFGPGTRLLVL.

V gene TRBV14 combines with J gene TRBJ1-6, with a weak D call TRBD1 (6 bases). Trimming removed 3 bases at V and 10 bases at J, with 13 bases between. Germline CDR1 reads SGHDN; CDR2 reads FVKESK. The CDR3 is made up of 14 amino acids. CDR3 sequence (DNA): TGTGCCAGCAGCCACCGGGGGGGCAACTCACCCCTCCACTTT. As protein: CASSHRGGNSPLHF.

This clone has more than one count but fewer than ten. This chain connects TRBV29-1 to TRBJ1-3; no clear D gene. Trimming left V 1 base short and J 5 bases short, with 15 bases between. Germline V CDR1 and CDR2: SQVTM, ANQGSEA. CDR3 length: 15 residues. The CDR3, as DNA: TGCAGCGTTGAAGGAGACCAGGCCGGTCGAAACACCATATATTTT. Its translation is CSVEGDQAGRNTIYF.

The V and J genes are TRBV28 and TRBJ2-3, with a tentative D call TRBD2 (5 bases). The CDR3 is 18 residues long. V was clipped by 7 bases and J by 3 bases, with 26 bases between them. CDR1 and CDR2 (germline): MDHEN, SYDVKM. CDR3 protein: CASTSGTSETVFTDTQYF. CDR3 DNA: TGTGCCAGCACCTCCGGAACTAGTGAGACCGTATTTACAGATACGCAGTATTTT.

This chain joins TRBV5-6 and TRBJ2-2; 9 bases map to TRBD2. V gave up 1 base and J gave up 1 base; unmatched junction bases: 2. CDR3 length: 16 amino acids. The V gene's germline CDR1 is SGHDT and CDR2 YYEEEE. The CDR3 DNA sequence: TGTGCCAGCAGCTTGCTAGCGGGGCTGAACACCGGGGAGCTGTTTTTT. Encoded protein: CASSLLAGLNTGELFF.

The chain recombines TRBV2 with TRBJ2-7, with TRBD1 matching 9 bases. Germline V gives CDR1 SNHLY, CDR2 FYNNEI. This CDR3 is built from 13 residues. The V segment lost 4 bases and the J segment 2 bases; nucleotides outside the gene matches: 0. CDR3 sequence reads: CASSGQGAYEQYF. CDR3 DNA: TGTGCCAGCAGTGGACAGGGGGCCTACGAGCAGTACTTC. Full variable domain (outside the CDR3, taken from reference TRBV2 and TRBJ2-7): EPEVTQTPSHQVTQMGQEVILRCVPISNHLYFYWYRQILGQKVEFLVSFYNNEISEKSEIFDDQFSVERPDGSNFTLKIRSTKLEDSAMYFCASSGQGAYEQYFGPGTRLTVT.

This clone was observed a few times. Additional DNA sequences in this sample encode the identical CDR3. The chain recombines TRBV30 with TRBJ2-1, with 11 bases lining up with TRBD2. CDR3 length: 14 amino acids. Per germline, CDR1 GTSNPN and CDR2 SVGIG (reference sequence). V lost 4 bases to trimming and J lost 3 bases; unmatched junction nucleotides: 2. The CDR3 loop is CAWNGLAGYNEQFF. The CDR3 bases are TGTGCCTGGAATGGACTAGCGGGCTACAATGAGCAGTTCTTC.

J is TRBJ2-3 and V is TRBV5-1, with TRBD2 identical over 11 bases. CDR3 length: 19 amino acids. Germline CDR1 is SGHRS and CDR2 is YFSETQ. With 4 bases clipped from V and 0 bases from J, the junction kept 13 bases outside the gene matches. The CDR3 nucleotides are TGCGCCAGCAGCCGCGGAGCGGGGACTAGCGGAATTAGCACAGATACGCAGTATTTT. This sequence encodes CASSRGAGTSGISTDTQYF.

J is TRBJ2-2 and V is TRBV6-5, with 8 nucleotides matching TRBD2. The V gene end was trimmed by 7 bases and the J gene end by 7 bases; junction bases not matched to a gene: 11. The CDR3 runs 15 residues. Germline V gene lookup returns CDR1 MNHEY and CDR2 SVGAGI. CDR3 nucleotides: TGTGCCAGCAAATGGAGCGGGAGCGATGGCGGGGAGCTGTTTTTT. This translates into CASKWSGSDGGELFF.

The chain couples TRBV7-9 to TRBJ1-1, with 8 bases matching TRBD1. The CDR3 runs 15 residues. Germline CDR1 is SEHNR and CDR2 is FQNEAQ (reference sequence). V shed 4 bases and J 3 bases; nucleotides not matched to a gene: 7. The CDR3 DNA follows: TGTGCCAGCAGCTCAACAGGGGGAGCGGACACTGAAGCTTTCTTT. Its protein product is CASSSTGGADTEAFF. Looking up the rest from reference TRBV7-9 and TRBJ1-1 gives the full variable domain: DTGVSQNPRHKITKRGQNVTFRCDPISEHNRLYWYRQTLGQGPEFLTYFQNEAQLEKSRLLSDRFSAERPKGSFSTLEIQRTEQGDSAMYLCASSSTGGADTEAFFGQGTRLTVV.

J is TRBJ2-7 and V is TRBV7-2; 8 positions agree with TRBD2. Trimming cost V 5 bases and J 3 bases; bases outside gene matches: 9. This CDR3 spans 15 amino acids. Germline V lookup: CDR1 SGHTA, CDR2 FQGNSA. The CDR3 region has the DNA TGTGCCAGCAGCGCGAGGCCCGGGAGGGACTACGAGCAGTACTTC. Encoded protein: CASSARPGRDYEQYF.

This chain links TRBV7-3 with TRBJ2-5; 8 bases match TRBD1. Trimming at V came to 4 bases and at J to 5 bases, leaving 9 bases not matched to a gene. Germline loops: CDR1 SGHTA, CDR2 FQGTGA. This CDR3 has 15 residues. In DNA form, the CDR3 reads TGTGCCAGCAGCTGGGCCGGACAGGGTCATGAGACCCAGTACTTC. Its protein product is CASSWAGQGHETQYF.

CDR3 amino acids: CAWRSRGTAEAFF. The CDR3 bases are TGTGCCTGGAGATCCCGGGGTACAGCCGAAGCTTTCTTT. The genes are TRBV30 and TRBJ1-1; D remains unclear. The CDR3 sequence is 13 residues long. V lost 3 bases, J lost 8 bases, and 16 bases lay in between. CDR1 is GTSNPN and CDR2 is SVGIG in the germline V gene (reference sequence).

The rearrangement links TRBV30 to TRBJ1-4; no reliable D call. This CDR3 has 13 residues. The V end lost 4 bases, the J end lost 8 bases, and 14 bases lay between the germline ends. Germline lookup yields CDR1 GTSNPN and CDR2 SVGIG (reference sequence). The CDR3 nucleotides read TGTGCCTGGATACCCCCACCGGGAGAAAAACTGTTTTTT. This gives the protein CAWIPPPGEKLFF.

This clone is a singleton in its sample. The genes are TRBV15 and TRBJ1-1, with D perhaps matching TRBD1 (6 bases). Germline CDR1 and CDR2: LNHNV and YYDKDF (reference sequence). V lost 0 bases to trimming and J lost 5 bases, with 10 bases between them. The CDR3 is 14 amino acids. For the CDR3, the DNA is TGTGCCACCAGCAGAGACAAGGGGGGGACTGAAGCTTTCTTT. As protein: CATSRDKGGTEAFF. Variable domain in full (rest from reference TRBV15 and TRBJ1-1): DAMVIQNPRYQVTQFGKPVTLSCSQTLNHNVMYWYQQKSSQAPKLLFHYYDKDFNNEADTPDNFQSRRPNTSFCFLDIRSPGLGDTAMYLCATSRDKGGTEAFFGQGTRLTVV.

The V gene is TRBV7-2, the J gene TRBJ1-2; D is perhaps TRBD1 (5 bases). Germline V lookup: CDR1 SGHTA, CDR2 FQGNSA. V gave up 7 bases and J gave up 5 bases, with 17 bases separating them. This CDR3 region has 14 residues. CDR3 in DNA: TGTGCCAGCACAGCGGGCCCAGGGCTTTATGGCTACACCTTC. This sequence encodes CASTAGPGLYGYTF. The full variable domain, rest sourced from reference TRBV7-2 and TRBJ1-2, is GAGVSQSPSNKVTEKGKDVELRCDPISGHTALYWYRQSLGQGLEFLIYFQGNSAPDKSGLPSDRFSAERTGGSVSTLTIQRTQQEDSAVYLCASTAGPGLYGYTFGSGTRLTVV.

The genes are TRBV5-1 and TRBJ1-1; TRBD1 matches at 10 bases. The V gene end was trimmed by 7 bases and the J gene end by 3 bases; junction bases not matched to a gene: 6. Germline assignment: CDR1 SGHRS and CDR2 YFSETQ. This CDR3 is 14 amino acids long. CDR3 in DNA: TGCGCCAGCGGGGACAGGGGTAGTGACACTGAAGCTTTCTTT. Translating gives CASGDRGSDTEAFF.

This chain joins TRBV2 and TRBJ1-5, with TRBD1 as a possible D gene (5 bases). The CDR3 has 13 amino acids. The V end was cut by 7 bases, the J end by 8 bases, with 15 bases between. Per the germline V gene, CDR1 is SNHLY and CDR2 is FYNNEI. In DNA form, the CDR3 reads TGTGCCAGCAATTTCGGGGGTTTAGAGCCCCAGCATTTT. Its protein is CASNFGGLEPQHF. Combining the CDR3 with reference TRBV2 and TRBJ1-5 gives the whole variable domain EPEVTQTPSHQVTQMGQEVILRCVPISNHLYFYWYRQILGQKVEFLVSFYNNEISEKSEIFDDQFSVERPDGSNFTLKIRSTKLEDSAMYFCASNFGGLEPQHFGDGTRLSIL.

The chain has TRBV28 and TRBJ1-3; TRBD1 aligns across 8 bases. This CDR3 comprises 15 residues. Germline trimming cut 6 bases from V and 4 bases from J; bases unmatched to any gene: 8. Germline V gives CDR1 MDHEN, CDR2 SYDVKM. Here the CDR3 DNA reads TGTGCCAGCAGCTCAGGGGGCATAACAGGAAACACCATATATTTT. This translates into CASSSGGITGNTIYF.